The TCR beta chain under discussion was sequenced for a study of PD-L1 blockade in urothelial cancer. Germline loops: CDR1 SGHTS, CDR2 YDEGEE. This CDR3 is 15 amino acids long. Trimming removed 0 bases from V and 5 bases from J; junction bases left unmatched: 5. Clones were read by immunoSEQ multiplex PCR, and TCRdb kept only the in-frame ones, dropping some. The table lists under 90,000 clones, 90% of them singletons. This receptor was taken from a man between 60 and 75 years old with urothelial cancer. The chain joins TRBV5-8 to TRBJ1-2; 9 nucleotides match TRBD1. Sequencing was performed on PBMCs, taken around atezolizumab (anti-PD-L1) treatment. The CDR3 protein is CASSLGTGVTYGYTF. CDR3 in DNA: TGTGCCAGCAGCTTGGGGACAGGGGTGACTTATGGCTACACCTTC.